This TCR beta chain was sequenced for a study of blood T cell repertoires in COVID-19. In the original processing: Estimates of nucleated cell counts were drawn from the amplification of reference gene primers. The assay was immunoSEQ multiplex PCR, and TCRdb's table has in-frame clones only and misses some. V and J calls and clone size follow that table, whereas D and trimming were derived from the DNA. The data show 100,000 to 150,000 clones, with about 84% seen just once and about 5.4% held by the top ten. This clone was counted a few times. The CDR3 consists of 15 residues. CDR1 and CDR2 (germline): SEHNR, FQNEAQ (reference sequence). Trimming at V came to 4 bases and at J to 0 bases, leaving 5 bases not matched to a gene.

The chain carries TRBV7-9 and TRBJ2-7; 8 bases match TRBD2. Sequencing was performed on peripheral blood. The receptor comes from a human donor in a cohort sampled during active COVID-19. The CDR3 DNA follows: TGTGCCAGCAGCTCCAGCGGGAGTACCTCCTACGAGCAGTACTTC. It is translated as CASSSSGSTSYEQYF.